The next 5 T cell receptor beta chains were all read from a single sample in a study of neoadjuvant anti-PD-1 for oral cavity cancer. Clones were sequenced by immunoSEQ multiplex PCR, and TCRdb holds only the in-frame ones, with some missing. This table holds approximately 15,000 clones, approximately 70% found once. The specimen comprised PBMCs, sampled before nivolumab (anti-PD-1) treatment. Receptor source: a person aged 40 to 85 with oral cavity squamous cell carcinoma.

The CDR3: CASSLESQGWYEQYF. The DNA for the CDR3 is TGTGCCAGCAGCTTAGAATCGCAGGGGTGGTACGAGCAGTACTTC. The gene calls are TRBV7-9 and TRBJ2-7; a possible D gene is TRBD1 (6 bases). Germline loops: CDR1 SEHNR, CDR2 FQNEAQ (reference sequence). The V end was cut by 1 base, the J end by 4 bases, with 14 bases between. The CDR3 extends over 15 amino acids.

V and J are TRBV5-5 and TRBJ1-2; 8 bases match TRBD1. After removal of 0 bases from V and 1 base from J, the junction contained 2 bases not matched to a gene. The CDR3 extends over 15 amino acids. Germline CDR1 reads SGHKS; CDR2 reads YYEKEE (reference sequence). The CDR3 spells CASSLAGQGNYGYTF. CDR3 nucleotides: TGTGCCAGCAGCTTGGCAGGACAGGGTAACTATGGCTACACCTTC.

CDR3 sequence reads: CASRNSQLSYEQYF. CDR3 bases: TGTGCCAGCAGGAACAGCCAACTCTCCTACGAGCAGTACTTC. The chain joins TRBV2 to TRBJ2-7; D remains ambiguous. CDR3 length: 14 residues. Trimming left V 6 bases short and J 0 bases short, with 12 bases between. Per germline, CDR1 SNHLY and CDR2 FYNNEI. The full variable domain, in which reference TRBV2 and TRBJ2-7 provide the parts outside the CDR3, is EPEVTQTPSHQVTQMGQEVILRCVPISNHLYFYWYRQILGQKVEFLVSFYNNEISEKSEIFDDQFSVERPDGSNFTLKIRSTKLEDSAMYFCASRNSQLSYEQYFGPGTRLTVT.

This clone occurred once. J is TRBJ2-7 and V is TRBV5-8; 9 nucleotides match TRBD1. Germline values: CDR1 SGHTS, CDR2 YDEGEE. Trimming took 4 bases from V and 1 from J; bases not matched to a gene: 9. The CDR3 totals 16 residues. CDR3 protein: CASSRMMGQGSYEQYF. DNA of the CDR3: TGTGCCAGCAGCCGGATGATGGGACAGGGATCCTACGAGCAGTACTTC.

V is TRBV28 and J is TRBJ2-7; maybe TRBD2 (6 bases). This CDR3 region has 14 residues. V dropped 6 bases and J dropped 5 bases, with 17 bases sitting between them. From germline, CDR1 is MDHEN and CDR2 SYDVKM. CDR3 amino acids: CASRLAGSVNEQYF. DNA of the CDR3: TGTGCCAGCAGGTTGGCCGGGAGTGTCAACGAGCAGTACTTC.